Shown below are 24 T cell receptor beta chains from a single sample sequenced in a study of beta chain features in type 1 diabetes. Expressed TCRB transcripts were sequenced because the entire RNA isolate underwent reverse transcription. Generated by immunoSEQ multiplex PCR, the TCRdb table keeps only in-frame clones and is missing some. The sample records more than 140,000 clones, roughly 10% being singletons. The sequencing input was central memory CD4+ T cells from blood. These TCRs come from a woman aged 40-49 years in good health.

Written as DNA, the CDR3 is TGTGCCAGCAGCTTTTCCGCCTACGAGCAGTACTTC. Its protein is CASSFSAYEQYF. This sequence joins TRBV7-2 and TRBJ2-7; D gene uncertain. The length of the CDR3 is 12 residues. Trimming left V 3 bases short and J 2 bases short, with 5 bases between. Germline assignment: CDR1 SGHTA and CDR2 FQGNSA.

Only a few counts were recorded for this clone. The chain combines TRBV9 with TRBJ1-6; maybe TRBD1 (5 bases). V shed 4 bases and J shed 8 bases, with 13 bases lying between them. This CDR3 has 14 residues. The germline V gene encodes CDR1 SGDLS and CDR2 YYNGEE. Here the CDR3 reads CASSFRSGDSPLHF. In DNA, the CDR3 is TGTGCCAGCAGCTTCCGCTCGGGGGATTCACCCCTCCACTTT.

This chain connects TRBV5-4 to TRBJ2-7, with a possible D match to TRBD2 (6 bases). This CDR3 contains 14 residues. Germline V CDR1 and CDR2: SGHNT, YYREEE (reference sequence). The germline V and J ends were trimmed by 0 bases and 9 bases, with 16 bases remaining between them. In DNA, the CDR3 is TGTGCCAGCAGCTTGGGTCGGGGTGAGGAGGGGCAGTACTTC. Residues: CASSLGRGEEGQYF.

The chain is built from TRBV5-4 and TRBJ2-1; D not certain. Trimming pared 4 bases from V and 12 bases from J, leaving 11 bases between. This CDR3 comprises 11 residues. The germline gives CDR1 SGHNT, CDR2 YYREEE (reference sequence). The CDR3 coding sequence is TGTGCCAGCAGCCCGGGTCAGCGGCAGTTCTTC. It encodes CASSPGQRQFF. The variable domain in full, with the rest retrieved from reference TRBV5-4 and TRBJ2-1, is ETGVTQSPTHLIKTRGQQVTLRCSSQSGHNTVSWYQQALGQGPQFIFQYYREEENGRGNFPPRFSGLQFPNYSSELNVNALELDDSALYLCASSPGQRQFFGPGTRLTVL.

This chain's CDR3 is CASSYQGIEQYF. Written as DNA, the CDR3 is TGCGCCAGCAGTTATCAGGGAATCGAGCAGTACTTC. The chain uses TRBV5-1 and TRBJ2-7, with D possibly matching TRBD1 (5 bases). The CDR3 is 12 amino acids. From germline, CDR1 is SGHRS and CDR2 YFSETQ. V was cut by 5 bases and J by 6 bases, with 12 bases left in between. Filled out from reference TRBV5-1 and TRBJ2-7, the complete variable domain reads KAGVTQTPRYLIKTRGQQVTLSCSPISGHRSVSWYQQTPGQGLQFLFEYFSETQRNKGNFPGRFSGRQFSNSRSEMNVSTLELGDSALYLCASSYQGIEQYFGPGTRLTVT.

This clone was observed a few times. The chain is built from TRBV11-3 and TRBJ1-1; tentative D call: TRBD1 (6 bases). Trimming left V 2 bases short and J 0 bases short, with 7 bases between. Per germline, CDR1 SGHNT and CDR2 YENEEA. The CDR3 length is 14 residues. DNA of the CDR3: TGTGCCAGCAGCTTAAGGGGGATGAACACTGAAGCTTTCTTT. As protein: CASSLRGMNTEAFF.

The chain has TRBV19 and TRBJ1-1; 8 nucleotides align to TRBD1. The length of the CDR3 is 14 residues. V shed 6 bases and J 0 bases; nucleotides not matched to a gene: 3. The germline V gene has CDR1 LNHDA and CDR2 SQIVND (reference sequence). CDR3 sequence reads: CASRTDRVNTEAFF. The CDR3 region has the DNA TGTGCCAGTAGAACGGACAGGGTGAACACTGAAGCTTTCTTT.

The chain combines TRBV6-5 with TRBJ1-2, with 7 bases fitting TRBD1. Germline V gives CDR1 MNHEY, CDR2 SVGAGI. The CDR3 length is 14 residues. The V segment lost 5 bases and the J segment 5 bases; nucleotides outside the gene matches: 8. CDR3 loop: CASSVRQGKYGYTF. The CDR3 DNA reads as TGTGCCAGCAGTGTACGACAGGGAAAATATGGCTACACCTTC.

This clone came up many times. The V gene is TRBV29-1, the J gene TRBJ1-5; 9 positions match TRBD1. The germline CDR1 and CDR2 sequences are SQVTM and ANQGSEA. This CDR3 is 12 amino acids long. Unmatched junction bases numbered 3, after V lost 7 bases and J lost 5 bases. CDR3 bases: TGCAGCGCCCGGACAGGGGATCAGCCCCAGCATTTT. This codes for CSARTGDQPQHF. The full variable domain, with the rest looked up from reference TRBV29-1 and TRBJ1-5, is SAVISQKPSRDICQRGTSLTIQCQVDSQVTMMFWYRQQPGQSLTLIATANQGSEATYESGFVIDKFPISRPNLTFSTLTVSNMSPEDSSIYLCSARTGDQPQHFGDGTRLSIL.

This clone was detected a few times. The rearrangement uses TRBV15 and TRBJ2-3; 8 bases map to TRBD2. This CDR3 contains 17 residues. Trimming at V came to 3 bases and at J to 3 bases, leaving 11 bases not matched to a gene. CDR1 and CDR2 from the germline V gene are LNHNV and YYDKDF (reference sequence). The CDR3 DNA is TGTGCCACCAGCAGTCAACCTTTCGGACTAGCAACAGATACGCAGTATTTT. Its protein product is CATSSQPFGLATDTQYF.

This clone was detected only a few times. The V and J genes are TRBV7-2 and TRBJ1-6; 10 bases are shared with TRBD1. V lost 2 bases to trimming and J lost 7 bases; unmatched junction nucleotides: 2. CDR3 length equals 15 residues. Germline V gene sequence: CDR1 SGHTA, CDR2 FQGNSA. The chain's CDR3 is CASSLRTGGNSPLHF. CDR3 DNA sequence: TGTGCCAGCAGCTTAAGGACAGGGGGAAATTCACCCCTCCACTTT.

This clone was seen more than once but under ten times. V and J are TRBV6-6 and TRBJ1-1; D remains ambiguous. The CDR3 is 13 amino acids. Looked up from germline, CDR1 is MNHNY and CDR2 is SVGAGI (reference sequence). V lost 5 bases and J lost 3, with 10 bases in between. This chain's CDR3 is CASSGPVDTEAFF. Here the CDR3 DNA reads TGTGCCAGCAGTGGCCCTGTGGACACTGAAGCTTTCTTT.

This clone was seen ten or more times. The chain has TRBV23-1 and TRBJ2-1, with a weak D call TRBD1 (6 bases). TRBV23-1 is labeled an ORF, and its function is uncertain. The V end lost 9 bases, the J end lost 16 bases, and 16 bases lay between the germline ends. The CDR3 spans 10 residues. As DNA, the CDR3 is TGCGCCAGTCAGGGGCTCCGGGGCTTCTTC. Amino acids: CASQGLRGFF.

In this sample, this clone turned up a few times. This chain links TRBV4-1 with TRBJ2-2; 9 nucleotides align to TRBD1. The J segment lost 1 base and the V segment lost 5 bases, leaving 11 bases of the junction unmatched. Germline V CDR1 and CDR2: MGHRA, YSYEKL. This CDR3 spans 18 amino acids. CDR3: CASSARDRVGENTGELFF. The CDR3 DNA follows: TGCGCCAGCAGCGCCCGGGACAGGGTGGGGGAGAACACCGGGGAGCTGTTTTTT.

This clone was recorded a few times. The genes are TRBV2 and TRBJ1-6; possible D gene TRBD1, 6 bases. The ends were cut back, 4 bases at V and 7 bases at J, with 11 bases in the middle. CDR3 size: 14 residues. CDR1 is SNHLY and CDR2 is FYNNEI in the germline V gene. The CDR3 DNA reads as TGTGCCAGCAGTGCGGAGACAGGCAATTCACCCCTCCACTTT. Translating gives CASSAETGNSPLHF.

This clone was seen more than once but under ten times. The V gene is TRBV27, the J gene TRBJ2-3; 7 bases align to TRBD2. This CDR3 region has 14 residues. The germline CDR1 and CDR2 sequences are MNHEY and SMNVEV (reference sequence). In DNA form, the CDR3 reads TGTGCAGCAGGCAGCGGGGATTACACAGATACGCAGTATTTT. It specifies CAAGSGDYTDTQYF.

The V gene is TRBV5-1, the J gene TRBJ2-7, with a weak D call TRBD1 (6 bases). Germline CDR1 and CDR2: SGHRS and YFSETQ. With 2 bases removed from V and 2 bases from J, the gap between germline ends came to 14 bases. The length of the CDR3 is 15 residues. Written as DNA, the CDR3 is TGCGCCAGCAGCTTTGAACAGGGCCCGGCCTACGAGCAGTACTTC. This encodes CASSFEQGPAYEQYF.

This clone was seen a few times. The chain employs TRBV5-1 and TRBJ2-1; 11 bases align to TRBD2. Germline CDR1 is SGHRS and CDR2 is YFSETQ. The CDR3 sequence is 15 residues long. CDR3 sequence reads: CTSQLSGGAFNEQFF. CDR3 nucleotides: TGCACCTCCCAGCTTAGCGGGGGGGCCTTCAATGAGCAGTTCTTC. The full variable domain, in which reference TRBV5-1 and TRBJ2-1 provide the parts outside the CDR3, is KAGVTQTPRYLIKTRGQQVTLSCSPISGHRSVSWYQQTPGQGLQFLFEYFSETQRNKGNFPGRFSGRQFSNSRSEMNVSTLELGDSALYLCTSQLSGGAFNEQFFGPGTRLTVL.

This clone showed up just a few times. The rearrangement links TRBV11-2 to TRBJ2-2; D is undetermined. CDR3 length: 13 amino acids. V shed 1 base and J shed 9 bases, with 9 bases lying between them. CDR1 and CDR2 from the germline V gene are SGHAT and FQNNGV. In DNA, the CDR3 is TGTGCCAGCAGCTTAGGGCCAGAAAGGGAGCTGTTTTTT. Translation: CASSLGPERELFF.

In this sample, this clone turned up a few times. The DNA of the CDR3 is TGTGCCAGCAGCCAGGACGGGACAGGGCAAGAGACCCAGTACTTC. It encodes CASSQDGTGQETQYF. The chain recombines TRBV7-9 with TRBJ2-5; 9 positions match TRBD1. Germline assignment: CDR1 SEHNR and CDR2 FQNEAQ (reference sequence). CDR3 length: 15 amino acids. J gave up 2 bases and V 5 bases, and 6 bases lay outside the gene matches.

This clone was detected many times. The chain is built from TRBV29-1 and TRBJ1-6, with TRBD1 matching 8 bases. V gave up 7 bases and J gave up 7 bases; unmatched junction bases: 6. There are 13 residues in the CDR3. Germline V CDR1 and CDR2: SQVTM, ANQGSEA. For the CDR3, the DNA is TGCAGCGCCTGGACAGGGCCAAATTCACCCCTCCACTTT. Encoded protein: CSAWTGPNSPLHF.

This clone was recorded a few times. The rearrangement uses TRBV18 and TRBJ2-3; D is possibly TRBD1 (6 bases). Deletions cut 1 base from V and 4 bases from J, with 15 bases between. This CDR3 is built from 16 residues. Germline V gene sequence: CDR1 KGHSH, CDR2 LQKENI. The CDR3 sequence: CASSPRAGESSDTQYF. In DNA form, the CDR3 reads TGTGCCAGCTCACCACGTGCAGGGGAATCGTCAGATACGCAGTATTTT.

The J gene is TRBJ1-1, the V gene TRBV2, with TRBD1 matching 8 bases. The germline V gene has CDR1 SNHLY and CDR2 FYNNEI. Losses at the gene ends were 6 bases for V and 4 bases for J; bases not matched to a gene: 7. The length of the CDR3 is 14 residues. DNA for the CDR3: TGTGCCAGCAGCGAGACAGGGGTAACCACTGAAGCTTTCTTT. Protein product: CASSETGVTTEAFF.

This clone came up a few times. This chain links TRBV5-1 with TRBJ1-1, with TRBD1 matching 7 bases. Germline loops: CDR1 SGHRS, CDR2 YFSETQ. This CDR3 is built from 15 residues. Losses at the gene ends were 0 bases for V and 2 bases for J; bases not matched to a gene: 4. CDR3 in amino acids: CASSLAGGPNTEAFF. In nucleotides, the CDR3 is TGCGCCAGCAGCTTGGCAGGGGGGCCTAACACTGAAGCTTTCTTT.